This T cell receptor (beta chain) comes out of a study of CD8+CD57+ T cells in acquired aplastic anemia. Study summary: Sorted CD4+ and CD8+ cells gave an average of approximately 3 ug of DNA. Notes on the study in general: No significant difference in CD8+ Simpson's diversity was found between patients and controls.

It was genomic DNA that served as the template for profiling TCR beta VDJ and CDR3. TCRdb passed the reads through MiXCR, listing each CDR3 protein once. The repertoire has around 190,000 distinct CDR3 sequences, around 60% of them found once; the top ten carry 25% to 30%. This clonotype was observed at least ten times. Its specificity is not known. The germline CDR1 and CDR2 sequences are MNHNY and SVGAGI (reference sequence). This CDR3 comprises 13 residues. Between the trimmed V and J ends, which lost 2 bases and 6 bases, there was a span of 8 bases. Sequenced: sorted CD4+, CD8+, or CD8+CD57+ T cells (not recorded which) from PBMCs. The sequence was collected from a human donor in good health. V usage is TRBV6-6 and J usage is TRBJ1-5, with unresolved D. This chain's CDR3 is CASSYENLQPQHF. As DNA, the CDR3 is TGTGCCAGCAGTTACGAAAACCTTCAGCCCCAGCATTTT.